Listed here are 7 T cell receptor beta chains from one sample, sequenced in a study of human T cells and chemical hapten exposure. TCRdb called the RACE reads again in MiXCR, with one record for every CDR3 protein. The table shows about 380,000 distinct CDR3 sequences, with roughly 5% occurring only once. The time point is: patch test 1, 2 weeks after DPC sensitization. Treatment: therapeutic diphenylcyclopropenone sensitization with weekly scalp DPC. The specimen comprised whole blood, sampled in connection with sensitization to the hapten diphenylcyclopropenone (DPC). The receptors were sampled from a woman between 50 and 59 years old with alopecia areata. Some clones in this sample may be carry-over from other donors' samples.

This clonotype showed up just a few times. The V call is TRBV5-4, the J call TRBJ1-2; D is possibly TRBD1 (5 bases). The ends were cut back, 2 bases at V and 5 bases at J, with 13 bases in the middle. Germline-derived CDR1 and CDR2 are SGHNT and YYREEE (reference sequence). The length of the CDR3 is 14 residues. The chain's CDR3 is CASSLRDGMYGYTF. The DNA of the CDR3 is TGTGCCAGCAGCTTAAGGGACGGCATGTATGGCTACACCTTC. The full variable domain, its missing parts supplied by reference TRBV5-4 and TRBJ1-2, is ETGVTQSPTHLIKTRGQQVTLRCSSQSGHNTVSWYQQALGQGPQFIFQYYREEENGRGNFPPRFSGLQFPNYSSELNVNALELDDSALYLCASSLRDGMYGYTFGSGTRLTVV.

This clonotype was counted between two and nine times. The V and J genes are TRBV6-2 or TRBV6-3 and TRBJ2-2; 9 bases match TRBD2. The CDR3 length is 14 residues. The germline gives CDR1 MNHEY, CDR2 SVGEGT. V lost 7 bases, J lost 6 bases, and 6 bases stayed unmatched. The CDR3 is CASTGGRASGELFF. Here the CDR3 DNA reads TGTGCCAGCACTGGCGGGAGGGCCTCCGGGGAGCTGTTTTTT.

This clonotype was seen more than once but under ten times. The V and J genes are TRBV12-3 or TRBV12-4 and TRBJ2-5; D may be TRBD1 (5 bases). This CDR3 has 13 residues. With 4 bases removed from V and 2 bases from J, the gap between germline ends came to 8 bases. In DNA form, the CDR3 reads TGTGCCAGCAGTTGGACACATCAAGAGACCCAGTACTTC. Translating it yields CASSWTHQETQYF.

This clonotype was found a few times. This sequence joins TRBV29-1 and TRBJ2-2; D gene ambiguous. The CDR3 has 14 amino acids. Trimming cost V 6 bases and J 1 base, with 12 bases left between them. The germline V gene encodes CDR1 SQVTM and CDR2 ANQGSEA. The CDR3 coding sequence is TGCAGCGTGGGGAACTCGTGGAACACCGGGGAGCTGTTTTTT. It specifies CSVGNSWNTGELFF.

This clonotype was recorded once. The chain uses TRBV20-1 and TRBJ1-5; D remains ambiguous. The length of the CDR3 is 15 residues. Trimming took off 3 bases at V and 6 bases at J, with 18 bases between the two ends. The germline V gene has CDR1 DFQATT and CDR2 SNEGSKA (reference sequence). The CDR3 loop reads CSASTEVGIGQPQHF. The CDR3 DNA reads TGCAGTGCTAGTACAGAGGTAGGGATCGGTCAGCCCCAGCATTTT.

This chain links TRBV11-1 with TRBJ1-1; 7 nucleotides match TRBD1. V shed 11 bases and J 4 bases; nucleotides not matched to a gene: 4. Germline CDR1 and CDR2: SGHAT and FQDESV (reference sequence). This CDR3 contains 11 residues. Here the CDR3 DNA reads TGTGCCTACAGGGGTCTCACTGAAGCTTTCTTT. Its translation: CAYRGLTEAFF. The full variable domain, with the rest looked up from reference TRBV11-1 and TRBJ1-1, is EAEVAQSPRYKITEKSQAVAFWCDPISGHATLYWYRQILGQGPELLVQFQDESVVDDSQLPKDRFSAERLKGVDSTLKIQPAELGDSAMYLCAYRGLTEAFFGQGTRLTVV.

This clonotype has a count of ten or more. CDR3 sequence reads: CASSLAWGTEAFF. CDR3 DNA sequence: TGTGCCAGCAGTTTAGCCTGGGGGACTGAAGCTTTCTTT. V is TRBV27 and J is TRBJ1-1, with a weak D call TRBD1 (5 bases). V was cut by 2 bases and J by 5 bases, with 9 bases left in between. CDR3 size: 13 residues. The V gene's germline CDR1 is MNHEY and CDR2 SMNVEV (reference sequence).